The present TCR beta chain was sequenced within a study of OX40 agonist ivuxolimab in advanced cancers. The CDR3 totals 16 residues. CDR1 is SGHTA and CDR2 is FQGTGA in the germline V gene. Trimming removed 2 bases from V and 1 base from J, with 13 bases in between. Sequencing was performed with immunoSEQ multiplex PCR; in TCRdb, only in-frame clones are kept and a portion is missing. In the table there are about 81,000 clones, 90% to 95% of which are singletons. The sequence derives from an adult with an advanced solid tumor such as melanoma, head and neck, liver or kidney cancer. The chain employs TRBV7-3 and TRBJ2-3, with D possibly TRBD1 on 5 matching bases. The specimen was CD4+ or CD8+ T cells sorted from blood, collected in a trial of the OX40 agonist ivuxolimab. The CDR3 DNA follows: TGTGCCAGCAGCTTATATGGCAGGGAAGGCACAGATACGCAGTATTTT. This sequence encodes CASSLYGREGTDTQYF.